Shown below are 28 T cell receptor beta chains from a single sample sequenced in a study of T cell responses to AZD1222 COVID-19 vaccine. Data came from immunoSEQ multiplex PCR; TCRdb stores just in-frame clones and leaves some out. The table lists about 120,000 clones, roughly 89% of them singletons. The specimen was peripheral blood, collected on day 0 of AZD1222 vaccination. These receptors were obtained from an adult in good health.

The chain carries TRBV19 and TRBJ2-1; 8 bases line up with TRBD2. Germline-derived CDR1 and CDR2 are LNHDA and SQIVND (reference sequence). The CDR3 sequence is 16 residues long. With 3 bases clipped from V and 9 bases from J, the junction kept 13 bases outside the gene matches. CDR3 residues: CASSMPASGGFFEQFF. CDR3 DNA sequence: TGTGCCAGTAGTATGCCCGCCAGCGGGGGATTTTTTGAGCAGTTCTTC.

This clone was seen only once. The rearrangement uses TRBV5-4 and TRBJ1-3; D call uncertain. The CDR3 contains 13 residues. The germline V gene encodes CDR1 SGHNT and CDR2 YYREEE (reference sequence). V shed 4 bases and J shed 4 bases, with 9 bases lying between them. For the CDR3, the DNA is TGTGCCAGCAGCAAGCCTGGGGGAAACACCATATATTTT. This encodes CASSKPGGNTIYF.

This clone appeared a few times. The CDR3 nucleotides read TGTGCCAGTACCGGCAGGGGGGCAACTAATGAAAAACTGTTTTTT. It codes for CASTGRGATNEKLFF. V gene TRBV19 combines with J gene TRBJ1-4; 7 bases agree with TRBD1. V lost 7 bases to trimming and J lost 0 bases; unmatched junction nucleotides: 5. CDR1 is LNHDA, CDR2 SQIVND, per germline (reference sequence). The length of the CDR3 is 15 residues.

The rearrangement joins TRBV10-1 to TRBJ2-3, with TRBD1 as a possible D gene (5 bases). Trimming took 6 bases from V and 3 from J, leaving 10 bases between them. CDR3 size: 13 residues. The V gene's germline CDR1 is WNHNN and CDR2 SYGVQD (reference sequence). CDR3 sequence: CASSDAGTDTQYF. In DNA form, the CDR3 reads TGCGCCAGCAGCGACGCAGGGACAGATACGCAGTATTTT.

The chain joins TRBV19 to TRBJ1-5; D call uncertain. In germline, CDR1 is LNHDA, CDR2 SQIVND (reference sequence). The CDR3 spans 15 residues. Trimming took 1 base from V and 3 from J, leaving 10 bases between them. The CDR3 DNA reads TGTGCCAGTAGTATAGGAGGAGGAAACAATCAGCCCCAGCATTTT. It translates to CASSIGGGNNQPQHF.

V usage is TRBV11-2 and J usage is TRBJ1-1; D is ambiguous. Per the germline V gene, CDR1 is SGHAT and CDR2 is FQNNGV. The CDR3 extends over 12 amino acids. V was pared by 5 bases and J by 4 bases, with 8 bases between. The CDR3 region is CASSLASTEAFF. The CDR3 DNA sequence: TGTGCCAGCAGCCTCGCTTCCACTGAAGCTTTCTTT.

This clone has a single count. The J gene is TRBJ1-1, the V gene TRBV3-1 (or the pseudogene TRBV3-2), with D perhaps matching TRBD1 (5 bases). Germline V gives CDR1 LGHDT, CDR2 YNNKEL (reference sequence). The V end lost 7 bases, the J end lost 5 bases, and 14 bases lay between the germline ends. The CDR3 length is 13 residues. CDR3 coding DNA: TGTGCCAGCACCCTGGGGGTAACAACTGAAGCTTTCTTT. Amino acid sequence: CASTLGVTTEAFF.

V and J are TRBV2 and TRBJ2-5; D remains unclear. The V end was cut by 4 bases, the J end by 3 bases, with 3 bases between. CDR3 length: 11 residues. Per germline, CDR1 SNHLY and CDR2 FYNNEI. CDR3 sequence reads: CASSVEETQYF. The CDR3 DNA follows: TGTGCCAGCAGTGTAGAAGAGACCCAGTACTTC.

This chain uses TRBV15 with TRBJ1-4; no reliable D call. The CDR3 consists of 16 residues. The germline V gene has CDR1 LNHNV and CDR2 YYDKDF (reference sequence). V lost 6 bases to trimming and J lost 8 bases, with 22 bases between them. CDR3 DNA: TGTGCCACCAGTAACGCGTATGAGGCGGGTAGGGAAAAACTGTTTTTT. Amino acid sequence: CATSNAYEAGREKLFF.

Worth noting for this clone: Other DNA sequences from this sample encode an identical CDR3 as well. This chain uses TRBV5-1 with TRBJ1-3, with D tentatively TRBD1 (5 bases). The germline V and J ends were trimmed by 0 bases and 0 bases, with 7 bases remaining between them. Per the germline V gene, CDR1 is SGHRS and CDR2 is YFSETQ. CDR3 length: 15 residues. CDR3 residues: CASSLVGDSGNTIYF. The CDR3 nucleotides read TGCGCCAGCAGCTTGGTAGGGGACTCTGGAAACACCATATATTTT.

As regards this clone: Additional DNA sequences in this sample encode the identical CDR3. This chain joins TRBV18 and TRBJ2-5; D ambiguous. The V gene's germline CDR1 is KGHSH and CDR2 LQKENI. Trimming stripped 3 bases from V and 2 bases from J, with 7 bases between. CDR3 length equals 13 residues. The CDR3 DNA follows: TGTGCCAGCTCACCCGGCCTTCAAGAGACCCAGTACTTC. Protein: CASSPGLQETQYF. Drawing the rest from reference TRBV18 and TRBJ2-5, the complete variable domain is NAGVMQNPRHLVRRRGQEARLRCSPMKGHSHVYWYRQLPEEGLKFMVYLQKENIIDESGMPKERFSAEFPKEGPSILRIQQVVRGDSAAYFCASSPGLQETQYFGPGTRLLVL.

In DNA form, the CDR3 reads TGTGCCAGCACTCCAACGACGTCAGATACGCAGTATTTT. The encoded protein is CASTPTTSDTQYF. The chain uses TRBV28 and TRBJ2-3, with no clear D. Germline V gene lookup returns CDR1 MDHEN and CDR2 SYDVKM. The V and J ends lost 7 bases and 4 bases respectively, with 12 bases between them. CDR3 size: 13 residues.

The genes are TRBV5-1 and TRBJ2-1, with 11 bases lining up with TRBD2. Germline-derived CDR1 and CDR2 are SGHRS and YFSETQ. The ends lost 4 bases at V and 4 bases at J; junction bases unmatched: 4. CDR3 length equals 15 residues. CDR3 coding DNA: TGCGCCAGCAGCCCCGGGACTAGCGGTTACAATGAGCAGTTCTTC. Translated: CASSPGTSGYNEQFF.

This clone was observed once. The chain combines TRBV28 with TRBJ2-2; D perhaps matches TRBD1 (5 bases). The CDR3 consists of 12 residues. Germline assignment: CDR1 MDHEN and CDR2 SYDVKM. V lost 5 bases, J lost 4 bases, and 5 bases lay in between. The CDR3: CASSRGTGELFF. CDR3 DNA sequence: TGTGCCAGCAGTAGGGGCACCGGGGAGCTGTTTTTT.

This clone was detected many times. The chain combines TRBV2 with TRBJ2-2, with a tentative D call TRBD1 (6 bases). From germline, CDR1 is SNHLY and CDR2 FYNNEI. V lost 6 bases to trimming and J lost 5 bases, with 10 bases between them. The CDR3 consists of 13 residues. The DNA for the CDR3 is TGTGCCAGCAGGATCCAGGGGACCGGGGAGCTGTTTTTT. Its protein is CASRIQGTGELFF.

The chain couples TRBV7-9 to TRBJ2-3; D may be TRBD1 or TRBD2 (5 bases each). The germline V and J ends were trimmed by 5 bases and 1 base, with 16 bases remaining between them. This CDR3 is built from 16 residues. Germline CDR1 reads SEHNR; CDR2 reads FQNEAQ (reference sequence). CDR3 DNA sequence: TGTGCCAGCAGCGGGGGACGGACGGCCGGCACAGATACGCAGTATTTT. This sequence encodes CASSGGRTAGTDTQYF. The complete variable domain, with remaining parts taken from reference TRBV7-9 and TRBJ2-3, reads DTGVSQNPRHKITKRGQNVTFRCDPISEHNRLYWYRQTLGQGPEFLTYFQNEAQLEKSRLLSDRFSAERPKGSFSTLEIQRTEQGDSAMYLCASSGGRTAGTDTQYFGPGTRLTVL.

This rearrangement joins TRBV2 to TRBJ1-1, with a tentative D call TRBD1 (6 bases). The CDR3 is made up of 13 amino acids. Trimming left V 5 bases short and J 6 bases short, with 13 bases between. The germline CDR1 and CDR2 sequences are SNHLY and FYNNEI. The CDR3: CASSHRGGAEAFF. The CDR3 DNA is TGTGCCAGCAGTCACCGAGGGGGGGCTGAAGCTTTCTTT.

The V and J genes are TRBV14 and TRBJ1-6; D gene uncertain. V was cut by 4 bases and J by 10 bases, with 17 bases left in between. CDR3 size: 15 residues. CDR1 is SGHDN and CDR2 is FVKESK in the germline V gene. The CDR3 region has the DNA TGTGCCAGCAGCCTACAAATCCCGGGGAGGTCACCCCTCCACTTT. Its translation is CASSLQIPGRSPLHF.

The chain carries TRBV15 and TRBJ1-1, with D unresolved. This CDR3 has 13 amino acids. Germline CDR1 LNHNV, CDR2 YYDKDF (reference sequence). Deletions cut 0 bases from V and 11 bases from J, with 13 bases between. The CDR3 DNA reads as TGTGCCACCAGCAGAGAGAACAGACGGAATGCTTTCTTT. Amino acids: CATSRENRRNAFF. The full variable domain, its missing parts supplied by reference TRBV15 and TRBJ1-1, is DAMVIQNPRYQVTQFGKPVTLSCSQTLNHNVMYWYQQKSSQAPKLLFHYYDKDFNNEADTPDNFQSRRPNTSFCFLDIRSPGLGDTAMYLCATSRENRRNAFFGQGTRLTVV.

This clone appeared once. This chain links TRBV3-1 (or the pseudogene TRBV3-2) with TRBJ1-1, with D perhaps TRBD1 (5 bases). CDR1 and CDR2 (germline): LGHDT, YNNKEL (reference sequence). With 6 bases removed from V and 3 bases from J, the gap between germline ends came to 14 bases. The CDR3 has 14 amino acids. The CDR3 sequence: CASRPGARHTEAFF. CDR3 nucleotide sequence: TGTGCCAGCAGACCCGGGGCCCGCCACACTGAAGCTTTCTTT.

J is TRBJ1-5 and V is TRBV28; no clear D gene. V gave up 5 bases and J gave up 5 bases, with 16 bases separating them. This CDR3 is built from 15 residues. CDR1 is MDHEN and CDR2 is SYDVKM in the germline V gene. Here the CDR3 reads CASSIDIVKDQPQHF. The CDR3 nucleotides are TGTGCCAGCAGTATAGACATCGTCAAGGATCAGCCCCAGCATTTT.

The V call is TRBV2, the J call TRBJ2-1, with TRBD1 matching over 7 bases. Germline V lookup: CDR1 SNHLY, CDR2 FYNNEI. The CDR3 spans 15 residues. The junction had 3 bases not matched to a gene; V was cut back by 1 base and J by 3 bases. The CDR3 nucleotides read TGTGCCAGCAGTGAAGGACAGGGTGACTACAATGAGCAGTTCTTC. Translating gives CASSEGQGDYNEQFF.

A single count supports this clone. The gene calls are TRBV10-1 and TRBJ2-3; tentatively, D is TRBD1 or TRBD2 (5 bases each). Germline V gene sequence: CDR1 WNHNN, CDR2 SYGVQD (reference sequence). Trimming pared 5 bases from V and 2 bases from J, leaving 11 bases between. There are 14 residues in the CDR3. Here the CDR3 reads CASSPGTATDTQYF. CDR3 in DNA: TGCGCCAGCAGTCCCGGGACGGCCACAGATACGCAGTATTTT.

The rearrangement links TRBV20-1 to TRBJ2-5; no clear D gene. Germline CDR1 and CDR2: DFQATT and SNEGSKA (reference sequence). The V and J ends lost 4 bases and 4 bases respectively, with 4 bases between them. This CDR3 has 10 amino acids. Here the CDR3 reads CSATRETQYF. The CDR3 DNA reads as TGCAGTGCTACTAGAGAGACCCAGTACTTC.

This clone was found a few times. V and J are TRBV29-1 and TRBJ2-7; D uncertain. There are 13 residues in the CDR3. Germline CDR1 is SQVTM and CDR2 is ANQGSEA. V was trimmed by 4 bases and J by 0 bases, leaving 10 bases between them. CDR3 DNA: TGCAGCGTTGTTCTTTATAGCTCCTACGAGCAGTACTTC. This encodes CSVVLYSSYEQYF.

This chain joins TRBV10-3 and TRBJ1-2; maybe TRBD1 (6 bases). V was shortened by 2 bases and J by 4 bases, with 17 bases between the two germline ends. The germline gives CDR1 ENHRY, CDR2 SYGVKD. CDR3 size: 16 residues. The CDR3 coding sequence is TGTGCCATCAGTGAGGTTGGGGGGGCTATTGGCTATGGCTACACCTTC. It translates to CAISEVGGAIGYGYTF.

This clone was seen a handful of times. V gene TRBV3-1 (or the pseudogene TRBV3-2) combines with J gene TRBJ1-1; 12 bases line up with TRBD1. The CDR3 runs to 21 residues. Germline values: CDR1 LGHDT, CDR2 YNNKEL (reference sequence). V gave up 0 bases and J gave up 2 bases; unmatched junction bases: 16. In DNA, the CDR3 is TGTGCCAGCAGCCAAGATCGGGGGACAGGGGGCCTTTTATTTGGAAACACTGAAGCTTTCTTT. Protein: CASSQDRGTGGLLFGNTEAFF.

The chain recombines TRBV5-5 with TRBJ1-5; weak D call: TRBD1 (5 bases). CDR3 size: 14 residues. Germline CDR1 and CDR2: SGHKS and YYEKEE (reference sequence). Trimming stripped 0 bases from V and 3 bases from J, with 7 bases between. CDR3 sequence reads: CASSLGQYNQPQHF. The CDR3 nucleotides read TGTGCCAGCAGCTTGGGACAGTACAATCAGCCCCAGCATTTT.